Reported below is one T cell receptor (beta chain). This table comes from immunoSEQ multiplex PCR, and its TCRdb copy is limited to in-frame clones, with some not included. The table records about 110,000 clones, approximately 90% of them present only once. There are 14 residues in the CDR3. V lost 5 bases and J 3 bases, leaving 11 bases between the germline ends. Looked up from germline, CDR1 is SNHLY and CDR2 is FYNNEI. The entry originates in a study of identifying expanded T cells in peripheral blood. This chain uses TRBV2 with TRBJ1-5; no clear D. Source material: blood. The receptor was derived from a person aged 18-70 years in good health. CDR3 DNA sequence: TGTGCCAGCAGTTCCCCCGGGAACAATCAGCCCCAGCATTTT. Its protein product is CASSSPGNNQPQHF.